This TCR beta chain appears in the sequencing data of a study of monozygotic twins with inflammatory bowel disease (dated by TCRdb to the late 2010s). Study-wide context: In total, around 30 monozygotic twin pairs made up the full study: 19 Danish pairs, all IBD-discordant, plus nine German pairs, of which four were IBD-concordant and five were IBD-discordant. The search for disease-associated traits relied mainly on comparing IBD patients with their genetically identical healthy co-twins within discordant pairs. Each individual had, on average, about 151 000 unique TCRalpha sequences and 181 000 unique TCRbeta sequences available for analysis. The study at large found these results: IBD patients had lower TCRbeta repertoire diversity, measured by the inverse Simpson index, than their healthy co-twins. Compared with healthy twins, IBD patients had fewer clonotypes in common with other individuals, a difference most pronounced in patients showing signs of disease activity. The analysis was unable to tell different T cell subtypes apart. Background noise and inter-individual variability may have been introduced into the repertoires by the differing immunosuppressive treatments among patients. No single strong signal or clonotype linked to IBD turned up in the results, so the idea that one exists was not supported. Repertoire similarity did not differ between concordant and discordant twins, which could be due to limited statistical power.

Library method: 5' RACE. The input for every TCR library was roughly 3,300 ng of total RNA. For each sample, cDNA was synthesized in eight separate reactions using SMARTScribe reverse transcriptase. During cDNA synthesis, template switching was used to introduce unique molecular identifiers that contained a 6-nucleotide sample barcode. TCRalpha and TCRbeta cDNA was amplified by two nested PCRs of roughly 16 and 10 cycles, with bead purification after each PCR. Before amplification, the cDNA was treated with uracil DNA-glycosylase and purified using the QIAquick PCR purification kit. The second PCR added Illumina TruSeq-compatible adapters along with sample-specific barcodes. Library quality and concentration were assessed using TapeStation and Qubit, and 4.5 to 6.5 ng of each library was pooled. Sequencing of the pooled libraries was done on an Illumina HiSeq2500 single-index Rapid Run using custom sequencing primers and 2 x 100 bp reads. The authors' pipeline ran thus. UMI-based consensus assembly with MiGEC version 1.2.6 was used to correct PCR and sequencing errors. MiXCR version 2.1.1 was used to carry out V(D)J alignment, clonotype assembly and CDR3 extraction. To normalise gene usage, clonotype sharing and MAIT/NKT TCR abundance, the top 1000, 10 000 and 20 000 clonotypes in each sample were analysed. After downsampling to 27 000 UMIs, diversity was calculated as the inverse Simpson index using the vegan R package. Paired Mann-Whitney U tests on discordant twin pairs were used, with Benjamini-Hochberg multiple-testing correction. Reads reprocessed by TCRdb are summarized as one entry per CDR3 protein sequence, and DNA is absent. The authors' filters were not applied to this entry. This sample's table lists 300,000 to 450,000 distinct CDR3 sequences. The top ten hold around 2.6% of the sample.

The CDR3 runs 14 residues from the cysteine to the phenylalanine. A DNA sequence was not provided. As encoded in the germline V gene, CDR1 is MNHNS while CDR2 is SASEGT. From each donor, a roughly 2.5 ml peripheral blood sample was drawn into PAXgene tubes and stored at -80 degrees C. Without T cell sorting, total RNA was isolated from whole blood using the PAXgene blood miRNA kit on an automated QIAcube. Peripheral blood from monozygotic twin pairs who were concordant or discordant for inflammatory bowel disease underwent deep TCRalpha and TCRbeta repertoire profiling using unique molecular barcoding. Smoking habits were recorded for all twin pairs, and individuals were classified as current, former or never smokers. Worth noting for this clonotype: Its antigen is not yet known.

Rearrangement joined TRBV6-1 to TRBJ1-5. Sequencing was performed on blood. The source of this sequence is a human donor with ulcerative colitis or Crohn's disease, or a healthy co-twin of an affected twin (not recorded which). This receptor carries the CDR3 CASSVFGRNQPQHF.